The subject of this entry is one TCR beta chain. Antigen unknown. Primers: 60 Vbeta forward and 13 Jbeta reverse. Data came from immunoSEQ multiplex PCR; TCRdb stores just in-frame clones and leaves some out. Found here are 95,000 to 150,000 clones, 50% to 80% of them singletons; the top ten hold more than 6.5%. From germline, CDR1 is KGHSH and CDR2 LQKENI. The CDR3 runs to 13 residues. Trimming pared 8 bases from V and 5 bases from J, leaving 12 bases between. This sample was included in a study of cytomegalovirus exposure and HLA in healthy donors. General observations from the study: Immune exposure information comprised only CMV serostatus.

The sequence was collected from a woman aged 40 to 50 in good health and CMV-seropositive. The sequencing input was PBMCs. V usage is TRBV18 and J usage is TRBJ1-4; D ambiguous. CDR3 DNA sequence: TGTGCCAGCCAAAGGGAGGGAAATGAAAAACTGTTTTTT. Translated, it gives CASQREGNEKLFF.